This TCR beta chain stems from a study of shared clonotypes between healthy human individuals. Notes on the study in general: Investigators collected only blood, and repertoires in tissues likely differ. Estimated richness values were generally larger in naive subsets than in memory subsets. Non-shared clonotypes had lower generation probabilities than those shared by all four donors.

As to this clone: Its target is not known.

Participating donors were healthy, HIV-negative adults free of recent acute infections or vaccinations. Libraries were prepared by immunoSEQ multiplex PCR; TCRdb keeps only in-frame clonotypes and omits some of them. The sample holds 170,000 or so clones; about 68% are singletons and the top ten take about 10%. Germline CDR1 SGHRS, CDR2 YFSETQ. V lost 6 bases and J 3 bases, leaving 14 bases between the germline ends. The CDR3 covers 14 residues. This TCR was recovered from a man aged 25 to 40 in good health. Sequencing was carried out using memory CD4+ T cells sorted from blood. Specified subset: CD45RA-negative fraction. This chain connects TRBV5-1 to TRBJ2-3; D is perhaps TRBD2 (6 bases). The CDR3, as DNA: TGCGCCAGCACACCAGGGACTTTTACAGATACGCAGTATTTT. Translated, it gives CASTPGTFTDTQYF. The variable domain in full, with the rest retrieved from reference TRBV5-1 and TRBJ2-3, is KAGVTQTPRYLIKTRGQQVTLSCSPISGHRSVSWYQQTPGQGLQFLFEYFSETQRNKGNFPGRFSGRQFSNSRSEMNVSTLELGDSALYLCASTPGTFTDTQYFGPGTRLTVL.